This is a list of T cell receptor beta chains from one sample in a study of blood T cell repertoires in COVID-19. Clones were read by immunoSEQ multiplex PCR, and TCRdb kept only the in-frame ones, dropping some. The sample yields some 200,000 clones, approximately 85% seen once. Sequencing was carried out using peripheral blood. Source of these receptors: a woman of 80 years or more with acute or convalescent COVID-19. Both conserved end residues are part of each CDR3. The D gene is left open where the match is weak. A clone size is listed for some rows: how often the clone was seen (once, few, many), or a class if it is expanded.

size	V	J	D	CDR3	DNA
-	TRBV19	TRBJ1-6	-	CASSMRGSYNSPLHF	TGTGCCAGTAGTATGCGGGGTTCCTATAATTCACCCCTCCACTTT
-	TRBV6-5	TRBJ1-1	-	CASIYRTDSEAFF	TGTGCCAGCATCTACAGGACGGATTCTGAAGCTTTCTTT
-	TRBV5-1	TRBJ1-6	TRBD1	CASSLEQGGSPLHF	TGCGCCAGCAGCTTGGAACAGGGGGGATCACCCCTCCACTTT
few	TRBV7-9	TRBJ2-5	TRBD1	CASSLVETGGLGETQYF	TGTGCCAGCAGCTTAGTCGAGACAGGGGGCTTGGGAGAGACCCAGTACTTC
-	TRBV5-1	TRBJ2-7	TRBD1	CASSLADRVGEQYF	TGCGCCAGCAGCTTGGCCGACAGGGTAGGAGAGCAGTACTTC
-	TRBV13	TRBJ1-1	-	CASSLRGPNTEAFF	TGTGCCAGCAGCCTCAGGGGCCCGAACACTGAAGCTTTCTTT
-	TRBV6-5	TRBJ1-3	-	CASNFGNTIYF	TGTGCCAGCAACTTTGGAAACACCATATATTTT
-	TRBV6-5	TRBJ2-7	TRBD1	CASSYSTGSGEQYF	TGTGCCAGCAGTTACTCGACAGGGTCGGGGGAGCAGTACTTC
-	TRBV10-3	TRBJ2-3	-	CAISYGVEDTQYF	TGTGCCATCAGTTACGGGGTCGAAGATACGCAGTATTTT
-	TRBV11-2	TRBJ2-5	TRBD2	CASSLAPGLANQETQYF	TGTGCCAGCAGCTTAGCCCCGGGACTAGCTAACCAAGAGACCCAGTACTTC
many	TRBV7-8	TRBJ2-1	-	CASSLLDFDEQFF	TGTGCCAGCAGCTTACTGGACTTTGATGAGCAGTTCTTC
-	TRBV12-3/TRBV12-4	TRBJ1-2	-	CASSLVREEGYTF	TGTGCCAGCAGTTTAGTCAGGGAGGAGGGCTACACCTTC
-	TRBV5-1	TRBJ1-1	-	CASILTLGGNTEAFF	TGCGCCAGCATCCTTACACTAGGAGGGAACACTGAAGCTTTCTTT
few	TRBV9	TRBJ2-3	-	CASSVGFGEGVFTDTQYF	TGTGCCAGCAGCGTAGGGTTTGGTGAGGGAGTCTTCACAGATACGCAGTATTTT
-	TRBV3-1/TRBV3-2	TRBJ1-4	-	CASSQDPHTNEKLFF	TGTGCCAGCAGCCAAGATCCACACACTAATGAAAAACTGTTTTTT
-	TRBV4-2	TRBJ1-4	TRBD1	CASSQGQGLNEKLFF	TGTGCCAGCAGCCAGGGACAGGGACTTAATGAAAAACTGTTTTTT
-	TRBV4-2	TRBJ1-2	-	CASSQDAGTSNYGYTF	TGTGCCAGCAGCCAAGACGCGGGAACCTCTAACTATGGCTACACCTTC
-	TRBV7-2	TRBJ2-1	-	CASSSTSGRGGRNEQFF	TGTGCCAGCAGCTCCACCAGTGGTCGTGGTGGGCGCAATGAGCAGTTCTTC
-	TRBV19	TRBJ1-2	-	CASSISRGDYGYTF	TGTGCCAGTAGTATAAGCCGGGGGGACTATGGCTACACCTTC
-	TRBV12-3/TRBV12-4	TRBJ2-7	-	CASSQSYEQYF	TGTGCCAGCAGTCAATCCTACGAGCAGTACTTC
few	TRBV7-2	TRBJ1-5	-	CASSPSLGVLQRLQPQHF	TGTGCCAGCAGCCCGTCCCTAGGGGTCTTACAAAGGTTGCAGCCCCAGCATTTT
-	TRBV3-1/TRBV3-2	TRBJ1-4	-	CASSQDTAGRKLFF	TGTGCCAGCAGCCAGGACACCGCTGGTCGAAAACTGTTTTTT
-	TRBV5-4	TRBJ1-4	TRBD1	CASSLGPGQGGEKLFF	TGTGCCAGCAGCTTGGGGCCCGGACAGGGGGGTGAAAAACTGTTTTTT
-	TRBV28	TRBJ1-3	-	CASSGTPENTIYF	TGTGCCAGCAGCGGGACTCCCGAAAACACCATATATTTT
few	TRBV27	TRBJ2-7	TRBD1	CASRDRVSAYEQYF	TGTGCCAGCAGAGACAGGGTGTCGGCCTACGAGCAGTACTTC
-	TRBV19	TRBJ2-2	TRBD1	CASQGTGSTGELFF	TGTGCCAGTCAGGGGACAGGCTCCACCGGGGAGCTGTTTTTT
once	TRBV7-9	TRBJ1-6	TRBD1	CASSLGTGNSPLHF	TGTGCCAGCAGCCTAGGGACAGGAAATTCACCCCTCCACTTT
-	TRBV12-5	TRBJ1-1	-	CASAPAGDTEAFF	TGTGCTAGTGCCCCCGCCGGGGACACTGAAGCTTTCTTT
-	TRBV6-1	TRBJ2-3	TRBD1	CASSESGTGSNTQYF	TGTGCCAGCAGTGAATCTGGGACAGGTTCAAATACGCAGTATTTT
-	TRBV10-1	TRBJ2-1	TRBD1	CASSGWGTGSYNEQFF	TGCGCCAGCAGTGGATGGGGGACAGGGAGTTACAATGAGCAGTTCTTC
-	TRBV6-6	TRBJ2-1	TRBD2	CASSYSFRGDNEQFF	TGTGCCAGCAGTTACTCGTTTCGGGGGGACAATGAGCAGTTCTTC
-	TRBV6-5	TRBJ1-6	-	CASTPTGWNNSPLHF	TGTGCCAGCACTCCGACAGGCTGGAATAATTCACCCCTCCACTTT